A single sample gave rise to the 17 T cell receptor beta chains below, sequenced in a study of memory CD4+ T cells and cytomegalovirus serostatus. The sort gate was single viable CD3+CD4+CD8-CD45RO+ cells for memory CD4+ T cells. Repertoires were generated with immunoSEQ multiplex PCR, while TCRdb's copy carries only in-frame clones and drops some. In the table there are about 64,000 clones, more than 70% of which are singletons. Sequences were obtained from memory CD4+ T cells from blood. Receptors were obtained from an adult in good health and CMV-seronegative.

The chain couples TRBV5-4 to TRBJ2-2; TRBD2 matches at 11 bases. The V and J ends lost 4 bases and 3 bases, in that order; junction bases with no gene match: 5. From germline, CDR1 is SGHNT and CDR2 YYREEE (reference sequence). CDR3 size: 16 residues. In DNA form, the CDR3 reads TGTGCCAGCAGCCATGGACTAGCGGGTGACACCGGGGAGCTGTTTTTT. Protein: CASSHGLAGDTGELFF.

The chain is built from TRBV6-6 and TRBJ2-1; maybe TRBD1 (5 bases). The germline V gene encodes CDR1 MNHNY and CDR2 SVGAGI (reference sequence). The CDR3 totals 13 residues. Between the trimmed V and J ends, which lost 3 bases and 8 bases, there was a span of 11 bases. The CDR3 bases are TGTGCCAGCAGTTATCCAGGGAAAGATGAGCAGTTCTTC. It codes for CASSYPGKDEQFF.

The CDR3 region has the DNA TGTGCCAGCAGCTTGACCTCAGGGGCCCAAGAGACCCAGTACTTC. Translation gives CASSLTSGAQETQYF. V is TRBV5-4 and J is TRBJ2-5, with D tentatively TRBD1 (6 bases). The CDR3 loop spans 15 amino acids. Germline CDR1 reads SGHNT; CDR2 reads YYREEE (reference sequence). V gave up 1 base and J gave up 1 base, with 11 bases separating them.

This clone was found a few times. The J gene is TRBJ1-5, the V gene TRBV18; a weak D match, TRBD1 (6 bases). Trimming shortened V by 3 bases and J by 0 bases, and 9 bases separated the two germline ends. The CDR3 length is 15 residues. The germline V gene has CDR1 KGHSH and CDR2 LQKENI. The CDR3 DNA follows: TGTGCCAGCTCACCGGGACACCATAGCAATCAGCCCCAGCATTTT. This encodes CASSPGHHSNQPQHF.

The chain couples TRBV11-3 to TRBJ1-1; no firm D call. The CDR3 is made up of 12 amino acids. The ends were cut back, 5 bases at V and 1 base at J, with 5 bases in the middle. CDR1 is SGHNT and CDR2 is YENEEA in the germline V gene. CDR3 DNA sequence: TGTGCCAGCAGCCAAGGGAACACTGAAGCTTTCTTT. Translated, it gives CASSQGNTEAFF.

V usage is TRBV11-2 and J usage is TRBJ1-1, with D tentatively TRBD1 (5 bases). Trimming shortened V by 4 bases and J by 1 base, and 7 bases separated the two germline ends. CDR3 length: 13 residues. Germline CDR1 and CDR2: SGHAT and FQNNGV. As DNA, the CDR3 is TGTGCCAGCAGCTCAACAGGGAACACTGAAGCTTTCTTT. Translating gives CASSSTGNTEAFF.

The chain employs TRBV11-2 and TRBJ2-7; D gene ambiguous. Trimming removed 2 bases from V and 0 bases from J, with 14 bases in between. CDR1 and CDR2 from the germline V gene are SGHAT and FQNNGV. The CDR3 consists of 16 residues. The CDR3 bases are TGTGCCAGCAGCTTAATAACCGGACGTACCTCCTACGAGCAGTACTTC. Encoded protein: CASSLITGRTSYEQYF. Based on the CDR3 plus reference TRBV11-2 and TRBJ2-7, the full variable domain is EAGVAQSPRYKIIEKRQSVAFWCNPISGHATLYWYQQILGQGPKLLIQFQNNGVVDDSQLPKDRFSAERLKGVDSTLKIQPAKLEDSAVYLCASSLITGRTSYEQYFGPGTRLTVT.

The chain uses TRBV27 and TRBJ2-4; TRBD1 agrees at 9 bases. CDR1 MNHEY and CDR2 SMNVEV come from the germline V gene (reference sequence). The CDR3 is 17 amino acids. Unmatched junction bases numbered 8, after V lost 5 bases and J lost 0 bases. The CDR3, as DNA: TGTGCCAGCAGTCCCCGGGACAGGGCTATAGCCAAAAACATTCAGTACTTC. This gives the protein CASSPRDRAIAKNIQYF.

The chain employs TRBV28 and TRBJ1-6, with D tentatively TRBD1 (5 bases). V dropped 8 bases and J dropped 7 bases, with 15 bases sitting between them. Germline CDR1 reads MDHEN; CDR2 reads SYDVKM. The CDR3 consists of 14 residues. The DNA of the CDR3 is TGTGCCAGCTGTTACGGGGGACTGAATTCACCCCTCCACTTT. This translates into CASCYGGLNSPLHF.

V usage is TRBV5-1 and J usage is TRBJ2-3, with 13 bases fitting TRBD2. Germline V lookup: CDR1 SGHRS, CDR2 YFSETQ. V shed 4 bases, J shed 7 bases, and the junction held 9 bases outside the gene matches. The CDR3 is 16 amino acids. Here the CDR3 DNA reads TGCGCCAGCAGCGCAACCGGGACTAGCGGGGCTAATACGCAGTATTTT. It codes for CASSATGTSGANTQYF.

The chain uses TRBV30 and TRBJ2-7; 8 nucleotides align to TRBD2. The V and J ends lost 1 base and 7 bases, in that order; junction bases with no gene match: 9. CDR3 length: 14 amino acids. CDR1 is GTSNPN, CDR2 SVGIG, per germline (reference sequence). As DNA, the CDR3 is TGTGCCTGGAGTGCGGGGGGGGGCAGGCGGGAGCAGTACTTC. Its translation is CAWSAGGGRREQYF.

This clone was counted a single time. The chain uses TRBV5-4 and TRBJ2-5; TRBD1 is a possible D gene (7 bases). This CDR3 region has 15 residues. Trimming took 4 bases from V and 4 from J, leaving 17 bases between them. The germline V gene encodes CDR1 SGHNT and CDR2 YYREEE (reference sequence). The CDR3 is CASSSVSGGTETQYF. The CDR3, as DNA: TGTGCCAGCAGCAGCGTCTCAGGGGGGACAGAGACCCAGTACTTC.

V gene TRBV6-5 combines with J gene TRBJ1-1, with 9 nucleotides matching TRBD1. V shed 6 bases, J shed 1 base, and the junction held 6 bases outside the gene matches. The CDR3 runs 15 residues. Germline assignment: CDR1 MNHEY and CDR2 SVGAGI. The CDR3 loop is CASRTVQGANTEAFF. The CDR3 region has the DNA TGTGCCAGCAGAACAGTACAGGGGGCGAACACTGAAGCTTTCTTT.

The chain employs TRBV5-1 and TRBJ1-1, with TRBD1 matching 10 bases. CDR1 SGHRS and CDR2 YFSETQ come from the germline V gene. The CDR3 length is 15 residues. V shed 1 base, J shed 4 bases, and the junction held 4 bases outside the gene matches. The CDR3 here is CASSLLGQGGTEAFF. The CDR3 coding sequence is TGCGCCAGCAGCTTGCTTGGACAGGGGGGCACTGAAGCTTTCTTT.

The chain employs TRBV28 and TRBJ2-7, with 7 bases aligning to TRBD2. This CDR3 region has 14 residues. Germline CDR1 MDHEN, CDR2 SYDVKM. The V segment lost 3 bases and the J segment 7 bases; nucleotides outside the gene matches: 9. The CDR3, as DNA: TGTGCCAGCAGTTTGGGAGCGGGGTCGGGTGAGCAGTACTTC. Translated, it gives CASSLGAGSGEQYF.

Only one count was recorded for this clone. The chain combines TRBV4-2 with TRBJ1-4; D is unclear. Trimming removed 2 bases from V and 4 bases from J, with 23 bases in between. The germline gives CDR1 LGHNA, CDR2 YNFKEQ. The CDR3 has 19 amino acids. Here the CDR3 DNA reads TGTGCCAGCAGCCAAAGGTCACGTTTTCCTTCCGGGATTAATGAAAAACTGTTTTTT. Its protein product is CASSQRSRFPSGINEKLFF.

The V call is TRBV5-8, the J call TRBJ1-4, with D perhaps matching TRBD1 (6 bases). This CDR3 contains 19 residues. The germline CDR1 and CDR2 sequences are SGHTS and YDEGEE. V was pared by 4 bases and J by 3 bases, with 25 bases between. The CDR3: CASSQRRVSTPGANEKLFF. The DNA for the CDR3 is TGTGCCAGCAGCCAACGTAGGGTGAGCACTCCAGGGGCTAATGAAAAACTGTTTTTT.